Listed here are 28 T cell receptor beta chains from one sample, sequenced in a study of T cells in Graves' hyperthyroidism and ophthalmopathy. What was amplified from RNA transcripts were TCR beta CDR3 regions. TCR CDR3 underwent first-round RT-PCR with the HTBI primer set. TCRdb analysed the multiplex PCR reads with MiXCR anew, one entry per CDR3 protein. The sample carries roughly 290,000 distinct CDR3 sequences, approximately 12% recorded once. Input material: blood. The source of these receptors is a woman between 25 and 40 years old with Graves' hyperthyroidism that later progressed to Graves' ophthalmopathy.

The chain joins TRBV6-2 or TRBV6-3 to TRBJ2-5; D is unresolved. V lost 7 bases to trimming and J lost 7 bases, with 22 bases between them. The CDR3 covers 15 residues. The V gene's germline CDR1 is MNHEY and CDR2 SVGEGT. CDR3 sequence reads: CASTSTESGPGTQYF. CDR3 sequence (DNA): TGTGCCAGCACTTCCACGGAGTCGGGTCCAGGGACCCAGTACTTC.

About this clonotype: This may arise from a read error, as a much more abundant clone is one base away. The chain recombines TRBV2 with TRBJ2-7; 10 nucleotides match TRBD1. The closer fit of TRBJ2-1 to the DNA end suggests the J call may be wrong. This CDR3 has 15 residues. Germline V CDR1 and CDR2: SNHLY, FYNNEI. The CDR3 sequence: CASSGPGTGAYEQFF. The CDR3 nucleotides read TGTGCCAGCAGTGGACCCGGGACAGGGGCCTACGAGCAGTTCTTC.

This clonotype has at least ten counts. The chain links TRBV19 to TRBJ2-7; 9 bases agree with TRBD2. With 3 bases clipped from V and 3 bases from J, the junction kept 0 bases outside the gene matches. The CDR3 loop spans 13 amino acids. CDR1 and CDR2 (germline): LNHDA, SQIVND (reference sequence). The CDR3: CASSMREGYEQYF. For the CDR3, the DNA is TGTGCCAGTAGTATGCGGGAGGGCTACGAGCAGTACTTC.

The chain links TRBV29-1 to TRBJ2-5; 12 positions agree with TRBD2. V shed 7 bases, J shed 4 bases, and the junction held 10 bases outside the gene matches. The CDR3 has 15 residues. Germline CDR1 and CDR2: SQVTM and ANQGSEA. The CDR3 nucleotides read TGCAGCGGGGGAGGGCCTAGCGGGAGGGGAGAGACCCAGTACTTC. Translation: CSGGGPSGRGETQYF.

The V gene is TRBV20-1, the J gene TRBJ2-1; D might be TRBD2 (6 bases). This CDR3 comprises 15 residues. From germline, CDR1 is DFQATT and CDR2 SNEGSKA (reference sequence). Trimming removed 6 bases at V and 0 bases at J, with 15 bases between. CDR3 sequence: CSARDLLSSYNEQFF. The CDR3 DNA follows: TGCAGTGCCCGGGACTTACTTAGCTCCTACAATGAGCAGTTCTTC.

The J gene is TRBJ2-3, the V gene TRBV5-1; TRBD1 matches 10 bases. The V and J ends lost 6 bases and 5 bases, in that order; junction bases with no gene match: 6. The germline V gene has CDR1 SGHRS and CDR2 YFSETQ. The CDR3 is 14 residues long. The CDR3 nucleotides read TGCGCCAGCACTCGGGACAGGGGACGAGATACGCAGTATTTT. It specifies CASTRDRGRDTQYF. Looking up the rest from reference TRBV5-1 and TRBJ2-3 gives the full variable domain: KAGVTQTPRYLIKTRGQQVTLSCSPISGHRSVSWYQQTPGQGLQFLFEYFSETQRNKGNFPGRFSGRQFSNSRSEMNVSTLELGDSALYLCASTRDRGRDTQYFGPGTRLTVL.

This clonotype was counted ten times or more. The chain uses TRBV7-2 and TRBJ1-2; 9 bases line up with TRBD1. The CDR3 is 14 amino acids. CDR1 is SGHTA, CDR2 FQGNSA, per germline. V shed 5 bases and J 8 bases; nucleotides not matched to a gene: 9. The CDR3 reads CASSPTGQGDGYTF. The CDR3 region has the DNA TGTGCCAGCAGCCCGACGGGACAGGGAGACGGCTACACCTTC.

V usage is TRBV6-1 and J usage is TRBJ1-6; no clear D gene. Trimming left V 5 bases short and J 7 bases short, with 21 bases between. The CDR3 extends over 17 amino acids. Germline lookup yields CDR1 MNHNS and CDR2 SASEGT. The CDR3 sequence: CASSRDADTIPNSPLHF. The CDR3 bases are TGTGCCAGCAGTCGCGACGCTGATACGATACCAAATTCACCCCTCCACTTT.

The chain links TRBV24-1 to TRBJ2-3, with D unresolved. V lost 7 bases and J lost 1, with 11 bases in between. The germline gives CDR1 KGHDR, CDR2 SFDVKD. The CDR3 loop spans 14 amino acids. The CDR3 DNA sequence: TGTGCCACCAGAGACTCGGACCGCACAGATACGCAGTATTTT. Its protein product is CATRDSDRTDTQYF.

Only a few counts were recorded for this clonotype. The J gene is TRBJ2-3, the V gene TRBV5-6; 7 positions match TRBD2. Per the germline V gene, CDR1 is SGHDT and CDR2 is YYEEEE. CDR3 length: 15 residues. With 4 bases clipped from V and 2 bases from J, the junction kept 7 bases outside the gene matches. The CDR3 nucleotides read TGTGCCAGCAGCCCACCCGGGAGGTTCACAGATACGCAGTATTTT. Translating gives CASSPPGRFTDTQYF.

This clonotype turned up a few times. The J gene is TRBJ2-7, the V gene TRBV6-1; 9 nucleotides align to TRBD2. V lost 3 bases, J lost 7 bases, and 7 bases stayed unmatched. The CDR3 consists of 14 residues. Germline assignment: CDR1 MNHNS and CDR2 SASEGT. The CDR3 loop is CASSDASGAREQYF. CDR3 nucleotide sequence: TGTGCCAGCAGTGACGCTAGCGGGGCACGGGAGCAGTACTTC.

Ten or more counts support this clonotype. The chain is built from TRBV6-1 and TRBJ1-2; the D is unclear. Between the trimmed V and J ends, which lost 7 bases and 4 bases, there was a span of 22 bases. CDR3 size: 16 residues. CDR1 is MNHNS and CDR2 is SASEGT in the germline V gene. CDR3 sequence: CASTIAPGTQVYGYTF. CDR3 nucleotides: TGTGCCAGCACCATCGCACCCGGAACCCAGGTCTATGGCTACACCTTC.

This clonotype was detected many times. The V and J genes are TRBV20-1 and TRBJ2-2; D may be TRBD2 (5 bases). Trimming stripped 0 bases from V and 5 bases from J, with 10 bases between. Germline loops: CDR1 DFQATT, CDR2 SNEGSKA (reference sequence). The CDR3 covers 14 residues. The DNA of the CDR3 is TGCAGTGCTAGAGATAATCGGGGAACCGGGGAGCTGTTTTTT. Translating it yields CSARDNRGTGELFF.

This clonotype was seen repeatedly, ten times or more. CDR3 DNA sequence: TGTGCCAGCAGCTTGGGTGGCGGGAGGGCCTACGGCACAGATACGCAGTATTTT. Encoded protein: CASSLGGGRAYGTDTQYF. This sequence joins TRBV5-4 and TRBJ2-3, with 9 bases fitting TRBD2. The CDR3 runs to 18 residues. From germline, CDR1 is SGHNT and CDR2 YYREEE (reference sequence). With V trimmed by 0 bases and J by 1 base, 9 bases remained unmatched.

Turning to this clonotype: A read error is possible here, since a much larger clone lies one base away. The J gene is TRBJ2-5, the V gene TRBV7-9, with D tentatively TRBD1 (6 bases). The CDR3 runs to 16 residues. Trimming stripped 0 bases from V and 5 bases from J, with 16 bases between. Germline CDR1 SEHNR, CDR2 FQNEAQ (reference sequence). CDR3 amino acids: CASSLAAGQGMETQYF. CDR3 sequence (DNA): TGTGCCAGCAGCTTAGCGGCGGGTCAGGGGATGGAGACCCAGTACTTC.

This clonotype was counted a few times. CDR3 sequence reads: CASSQTGGNSPLHF. CDR3 bases: TGCGCCAGCAGCCAGACAGGGGGCAATTCACCCCTCCACTTT. The rearrangement links TRBV4-3 to TRBJ1-6; 10 bases fit TRBD1. CDR1 is LGHNA, CDR2 YSLEER, per germline. This CDR3 comprises 14 residues. Trimming took 3 bases from V and 7 from J; bases not matched to a gene: 0.

Ten or more counts support this clonotype. V usage is TRBV9 and J usage is TRBJ2-3; D is perhaps TRBD1 (6 bases). CDR1 is SGDLS and CDR2 is YYNGEE in the germline V gene. Trimming cost V 3 bases and J 4 bases, with 24 bases left between them. The CDR3 has 18 residues. The CDR3 sequence is CASSGWGRGTSPADTQYF. Here the CDR3 DNA reads TGTGCCAGCAGCGGATGGGGAAGGGGGACCTCGCCGGCAGATACGCAGTATTTT.

This clonotype has a count of ten or more. This chain joins TRBV27 and TRBJ2-1, with D possibly matching TRBD1 (6 bases). Germline V gives CDR1 MNHEY, CDR2 SMNVEV (reference sequence). The CDR3 contains 18 residues. Trimming took off 5 bases at V and 8 bases at J, with 28 bases between the two ends. This chain's CDR3 is CASSIERRGPTPGDEQFF. CDR3 in DNA: TGTGCCAGCAGTATAGAACGCAGGGGCCCAACGCCAGGGGATGAGCAGTTCTTC.

The sample holds many counts of this clonotype. The rearrangement joins TRBV20-1 to TRBJ1-5; D not certain. This CDR3 has 12 residues. Germline lookup yields CDR1 DFQATT and CDR2 SNEGSKA (reference sequence). V lost 2 bases and J 7 bases, leaving 9 bases between the germline ends. CDR3 region: CSARIEGQPQHF. The DNA for the CDR3 is TGCAGTGCTAGAATCGAGGGACAGCCCCAGCATTTT.

This clonotype showed up just a few times. The chain has TRBV10-3 and TRBJ1-2; 9 nucleotides agree with TRBD1. CDR3 size: 16 residues. V shed 2 bases, J shed 2 bases, and the junction held 6 bases outside the gene matches. Germline CDR1 and CDR2: ENHRY and SYGVKD. CDR3 region: CAISEGGTGPNYGYTF. The CDR3 nucleotides read TGTGCCATCAGTGAGGGAGGGACAGGGCCCAACTATGGCTACACCTTC.

Concerning this clonotype itself: This may be a read error, as it is one base from a much larger clone. This chain links TRBV10-3 with TRBJ2-5; D call uncertain. The CDR3 runs to 12 residues. CDR1 and CDR2 (germline): ENHRY, SYGVKD. This CDR3 is CAISEAQATQYF. The CDR3 DNA reads as TGTGCCATCAGTGAAGCCCAAGCGACCCAGTACTTC.

The chain joins TRBV4-1 to TRBJ2-3; the match to TRBD2 covers 13 bases. The J segment lost 3 bases and the V segment lost 2 bases, leaving 8 bases of the junction unmatched. Per the germline V gene, CDR1 is MGHRA and CDR2 is YSYEKL. CDR3 size: 18 residues. The CDR3 DNA follows: TGCGCCAGCAGCCAATGGACTAGCGGGAGTAGAGGGACAGATACGCAGTATTTT. This gives the protein CASSQWTSGSRGTDTQYF.

On this clonotype: A much larger clone lies one base from this, so it may be a read error. The chain has TRBV11-3 and TRBJ2-1; D not certain. The CDR3 runs to 12 residues. Germline V CDR1 and CDR2: SGHNT, YENEEA. The CDR3 sequence is CAGSSRANEQFF. DNA of the CDR3: TGTGCCGGCAGCTCACGAGCAAATGAGCAGTTCTTC.

This clonotype was seen a few times. The rearrangement joins TRBV19 to TRBJ2-3; 7 nucleotides agree with TRBD2. J lost 1 base, V lost 8 bases, and 3 bases had no gene match. The CDR3 sequence is 13 residues long. The V gene's germline CDR1 is LNHDA and CDR2 SQIVND (reference sequence). CDR3 protein: CASGLAGTDTQYF. The CDR3 DNA is TGTGCCAGTGGTCTAGCGGGCACAGATACGCAGTATTTT.

Turning to this clonotype: Being one base from a much bigger clone, this may be a read error. V usage is TRBV6-5 and J usage is TRBJ2-7; no clear D gene. Deletions cut 0 bases from V and 0 bases from J, with 12 bases between. The CDR3 loop spans 16 amino acids. The germline V gene has CDR1 MNHEY and CDR2 SVGAGI. CDR3 amino acids: CASSYSSAGDSYEQYF. CDR3 coding DNA: TGTGCCAGCAGTTACTCGAGCGCTGGGGACTCCTACGAGCAGTACTTC.

This clonotype has at least ten counts. The chain links TRBV6-2 or TRBV6-3 to TRBJ2-7; 11 bases match TRBD2. The CDR3 loop spans 16 amino acids. J gave up 1 base and V 6 bases, and 8 bases lay outside the gene matches. Germline CDR1 is MNHEY and CDR2 is SVGEGT. DNA for the CDR3: TGTGCCAGCAGCCGCAAGACTAGCGGGGTGTCCTACGAGCAGTACTTC. Translation: CASSRKTSGVSYEQYF.

This clonotype came up many times. This chain joins TRBV28 and TRBJ2-7; the D call may be TRBD1 or TRBD2 (5 bases each). V was clipped by 4 bases and J by 6 bases, with 19 bases between them. CDR3 size: 15 residues. CDR1 MDHEN and CDR2 SYDVKM come from the germline V gene. CDR3 nucleotide sequence: TGTGCCAGCAGTTCAGAAATGGGACCTTCCCTCGAGCAGTACTTC. Its protein is CASSSEMGPSLEQYF.

The chain recombines TRBV7-2 with TRBJ1-2; D is ambiguous. Trimming left V 4 bases short and J 4 bases short, with 13 bases between. The germline V gene encodes CDR1 SGHTA and CDR2 FQGNSA. This CDR3 contains 14 residues. The CDR3: CASSSKTEPYGYTF. In DNA, the CDR3 is TGTGCCAGCAGCTCAAAGACTGAGCCCTATGGCTACACCTTC.